The 10 T cell receptor beta chains presented below share a single source sample, sequenced in a study of T cell repertoires in cytomegalovirus infection (dated by TCRdb to about 2019). The instrument was an Illumina HiSeq 1500. The raw public reads went through TCRdb reprocessing: fastp at Q25, MiXCR clone calling, in-frame beta chains kept. Rows merge per CDR3 protein into single entries with the most common DNA and genes. The sample table holds fewer than 650,000 distinct CDR3 sequences, of which 35% to 50% were seen once. About 48% of the sample is in the top ten clones. Antigens of these TCRs are unknown. The label giving this sample's treatment or condition can be read as: in vitro stimulation with specific CMV peptide epitopes to enrich CMV-specific T cells. Sequences were derived from cultured PBMCs, sampled from culture after CMV antigen stimulation. Receptor source: a human donor in good health (CMV status not recorded). Some clones in this sample may be carry-over from other donors' samples.

The chain has TRBV7-9 and TRBJ2-3; D is possibly TRBD1 (5 bases). Germline CDR1 and CDR2: SEHNR and FQNEAQ (reference sequence). The CDR3 length is 17 residues. Trimming pared 7 bases from V and 5 bases from J, leaving 25 bases between. CDR3 sequence: CASTPVRGRWGGDTQYF. The CDR3 DNA is TGTGCCAGCACCCCTGTAAGGGGTCGGTGGGGTGGAGATACGCAGTATTTT.

The chain combines TRBV29-1 with TRBJ2-7, with D perhaps matching TRBD2 (5 bases). The V end was cut by 4 bases, the J end by 2 bases, with 15 bases between. The CDR3 is 14 amino acids. Germline V gene lookup returns CDR1 SQVTM and CDR2 ANQGSEA. CDR3 loop: CSVAFTRTAYEQYF. The CDR3, as DNA: TGCAGCGTTGCCTTTACTAGAACAGCCTACGAGCAGTACTTC.

The chain couples TRBV18 to TRBJ1-3, with 10 nucleotides matching TRBD1. Trimming at V came to 3 bases and at J to 4 bases, leaving 6 bases not matched to a gene. This CDR3 has 16 amino acids. Germline CDR1 KGHSH, CDR2 LQKENI. In nucleotides, the CDR3 is TGTGCCAGCTCACCCGGGACAGGGGCGTCCGGAAACACCATATATTTT. The encoded protein is CASSPGTGASGNTIYF.

This clonotype was detected a few times. The J gene is TRBJ2-1, the V gene TRBV7-2, with D perhaps TRBD2 (7 bases). Trimming removed 5 bases from V and 9 bases from J, with 20 bases in between. The CDR3 runs to 15 residues. The V gene's germline CDR1 is SGHTA and CDR2 FQGNSA. CDR3 amino acids: CASSPSWGGQLEQFF. CDR3 nucleotides: TGTGCCAGCAGCCCCAGCTGGGGGGGACAACTTGAGCAGTTCTTC.

CDR3 in amino acids: CAISERRGDNYGYTF. The CDR3 DNA follows: TGTGCCATCAGTGAGCGACGGGGGGATAACTATGGCTACACCTTC. The chain links TRBV10-3 to TRBJ1-2, with D maybe TRBD1 (5 bases). The germline V and J ends were trimmed by 2 bases and 1 base, with 11 bases remaining between them. CDR1 ENHRY and CDR2 SYGVKD come from the germline V gene. CDR3 length: 15 residues.

This clonotype was counted at least ten times. The rearrangement joins TRBV7-2 to TRBJ2-5; the match to TRBD1 covers 11 bases. Trimming at V came to 1 base and at J to 2 bases, leaving 6 bases not matched to a gene. This CDR3 is 17 amino acids long. CDR1 is SGHTA, CDR2 FQGNSA, per germline. The chain's CDR3 is CASSLVVWDRGQETQYF. The CDR3 coding sequence is TGTGCCAGCAGCTTAGTAGTGTGGGACAGGGGGCAAGAGACCCAGTACTTC.

In nucleotides, the CDR3 is TGTGCCTGGAGTGTGGGGACAATCAGGGAAAAACTGTTTTTT. This codes for CAWSVGTIREKLFF. The rearrangement joins TRBV30 to TRBJ1-4, with TRBD1 as a possible D gene (6 bases). V lost 0 bases, J lost 8 bases, and 13 bases lay in between. Per germline, CDR1 GTSNPN and CDR2 SVGIG (reference sequence). This CDR3 has 14 amino acids.

This clonotype has just a few counts. This sequence joins TRBV7-8 and TRBJ2-3; the match to TRBD2 covers 7 bases. Germline CDR1 SGHVS, CDR2 FQNEAQ. The V segment lost 1 base and the J segment 1 base; nucleotides outside the gene matches: 5. The CDR3 is 16 residues long. CDR3 coding DNA: TGTGCCAGCAGCTTAGTTGGGAGGGAAGGCACAGATACGCAGTATTTT. The encoded protein is CASSLVGREGTDTQYF.

In this sample, this clonotype turned up a few times. The chain carries TRBV6-1 and TRBJ2-7; D remains unclear. The ends were cut back, 3 bases at V and 5 bases at J, with 8 bases in the middle. The V gene's germline CDR1 is MNHNS and CDR2 SASEGT. The CDR3 spans 12 residues. CDR3 coding DNA: TGTGCCAGCAGTGACCACCAAAACGAGCAGTACTTC. It yields the protein CASSDHQNEQYF.

The table lists this clonotype with a few counts. The chain recombines TRBV7-9 with TRBJ2-3; 7 nucleotides agree with TRBD1. This CDR3 is 14 amino acids long. Trimming cost V 4 bases and J 4 bases; bases outside gene matches: 5. Looked up from germline, CDR1 is SEHNR and CDR2 is FQNEAQ (reference sequence). In nucleotides, the CDR3 is TGTGCCAGCAGCTCGAGCAGGGGGTCAGATACGCAGTATTTT. Protein product: CASSSSRGSDTQYF.